The entry below describes one T cell receptor (beta chain). The antigen is unknown. The sample belongs to a study of CD8 T cells in Susac syndrome. Notes on the study in general: It was acknowledged in the study that the number of individuals who were included in its TCR sequencing and HLA analysis was relatively small.

This CDR3 contains 16 residues. The germline V gene encodes CDR1 LNHNV and CDR2 YYDKDF (reference sequence). V lost 5 bases to trimming and J lost 3 bases; unmatched junction nucleotides: 10. RNA amounts of about 0.5 to 1 ug underwent reverse transcription with random hexamers. TCRdb ran MiXCR on the immunoSEQ multiplex PCR reads and lists one entry per CDR3 protein. The table includes around 170,000 distinct CDR3 sequences, around 95% detected once. The J gene is TRBJ1-5, the V gene TRBV15, with 7 bases that match TRBD1. What was sequenced was CD8+ T cells from PBMCs. The receptor was isolated from a human donor with multiple sclerosis. CDR3 sequence reads: CATSEDRALSNQPQHF. The DNA of the CDR3 is TGTGCCACCAGCGAAGACAGGGCCCTCTCCAATCAGCCCCAGCATTTT.